The clone carrying this TCR beta chain appeared once. Its specificity is not known. V trimming: 7 bases; J trimming: 7 bases; junction bases outside the gene matches: 15. CDR1 and CDR2 from the germline V gene are SNHLY and FYNNEI. The CDR3 sequence is 17 residues long. Naive CD8 cells were CD45RO-negative, positively selected for CCR7, excluding terminally differentiated effector memory CD45RA+ cells. The sample comes from a study of shared clonotypes between healthy human individuals. Study results and caveats: Lower generation probabilities were found for non-shared clonotypes than for those shared by all four donors.

Across several immunoSEQ plates, the genomic DNA of each subset was split evenly. Assay: immunoSEQ multiplex PCR; the TCRdb copy retains only in-frame clones and omits some. The sample consists of approximately 720,000 clones, roughly 94% of them appearing once. This receptor was obtained from a man younger than 45 in good health. The chain employs TRBV2 and TRBJ2-1; 11 bases fit TRBD2. The specimen was naive CD8+ T cells sorted from blood. The CDR3 spells CASMGVTSGRRSNEQFF. The CDR3 DNA follows: TGTGCCAGCATGGGCGTCACTAGCGGGAGAAGAAGTAATGAGCAGTTCTTC.